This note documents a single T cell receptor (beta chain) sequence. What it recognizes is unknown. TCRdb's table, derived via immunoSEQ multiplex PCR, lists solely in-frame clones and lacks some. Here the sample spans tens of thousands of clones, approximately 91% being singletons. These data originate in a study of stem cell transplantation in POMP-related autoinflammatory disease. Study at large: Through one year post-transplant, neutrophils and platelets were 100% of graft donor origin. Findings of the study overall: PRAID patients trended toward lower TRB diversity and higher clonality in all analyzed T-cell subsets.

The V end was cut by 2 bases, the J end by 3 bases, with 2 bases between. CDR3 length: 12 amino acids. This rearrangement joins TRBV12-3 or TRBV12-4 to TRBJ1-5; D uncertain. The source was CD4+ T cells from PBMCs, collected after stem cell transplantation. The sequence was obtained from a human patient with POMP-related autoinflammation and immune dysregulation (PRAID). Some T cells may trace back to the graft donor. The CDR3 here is CASSLLNQPQHF. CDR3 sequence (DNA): TGTGCCAGCAGTTTACTCAATCAGCCCCAGCATTTT.